The clone carrying this T cell receptor beta chain has only a few counts. The data were taken from a study of early T cells in non-severe SARS-CoV-2 infection. Study context: Chains stayed unpaired after sequencing of bulk RNA from unsorted whole blood.

TCRdb re-called the 5' RACE reads through MiXCR, storing one row per CDR3 protein. The top ten clones hold 17% of a sample with tens of thousands of distinct CDR3 sequences, around 9.3% of them seen once. This clonotype originated in an adult who was a healthcare worker with PCR-confirmed SARS-CoV-2 infection or an uninfected control (not recorded which). The specimen was whole blood.

CDR3 sequence reads: CASSMTSSNEQFF. The CDR3 DNA reads TGTGCCAGCAGTATGACTAGCAGCAATGAGCAGTTCTTC. The chain combines TRBV12-3 or TRBV12-4 with TRBJ2-1, with TRBD2 identical over 7 bases. The CDR3 is 13 amino acids. V gave up 5 bases and J gave up 6 bases; unmatched junction bases: 4.